Below, one T cell receptor beta chain is given with its context. The CDR3 contains 12 residues. Per germline, CDR1 MNHEY and CDR2 SVGEGT. V gave up 5 bases and J gave up 5 bases, with 9 bases separating them. This entry belongs to a study of control samples from healthy donors and cancer patients. Generated by immunoSEQ multiplex PCR, the TCRdb table keeps only in-frame clones and is missing some. The table shows about 130,000 clones, with about 90% occurring only once. Sequencing was performed on blood. The chain joins TRBV6-2 or TRBV6-3 to TRBJ2-5; a weak D match, TRBD1 (6 bases). The TCR comes from a man younger than 35 in good health. The CDR3 protein is CASSLQGETQYF. In DNA form, the CDR3 reads TGTGCCAGCAGTCTCCAGGGGGAGACCCAGTACTTC.